The rows below give T cell receptor beta chains drawn from one sample of a study of T cell changes during pregnancy in multiple sclerosis. The method was immunoSEQ multiplex PCR; TCRdb's version includes in-frame clones alone and lacks a portion of them. The sample records approximately 45,000 clones, around 94% being singletons. Sequences were derived from CD4+ T cells from peripheral blood mononuclear cells, sampled in the second trimester of pregnancy. The receptors originated from a female donor in good health, enrolled as a control in a pregnancy study. Both conserved end residues are part of each CDR3. The order of the fields is clone size, V gene, J gene, D gene, CDR3 DNA, CDR3 protein. The D gene is left open where the match is weak. A clone size is listed for some rows: how often the clone was seen (once, few, many), or a class if it is expanded.

clone_size: -
v_call: TRBV27
j_call: TRBJ1-2
d_call: TRBD1
cdr3_nt: TGTGCCAGCAGTCCGGGACAGGGGAAGGGCTACACCTTC
cdr3_aa: CASSPGQGKGYTF

clone_size: -
v_call: TRBV18
j_call: TRBJ1-5
d_call: -
cdr3_nt: TGTGCCAGCTCACCATCGAGCAATCAGCCCCAGCATTTT
cdr3_aa: CASSPSSNQPQHF

clone_size: -
v_call: TRBV18
j_call: TRBJ1-1
d_call: -
cdr3_nt: TGTGCCAGCTCACCAGAGCAGAACACTGAAGCTTTCTTT
cdr3_aa: CASSPEQNTEAFF

clone_size: -
v_call: TRBV4-3
j_call: TRBJ2-3
d_call: TRBD2
cdr3_nt: TGCGCCAGCAGCCTGGGACTAGAAACTCATACGCAGTATTTT
cdr3_aa: CASSLGLETHTQYF

clone_size: -
v_call: TRBV4-3
j_call: TRBJ2-1
d_call: TRBD2
cdr3_nt: TGCGCCAGCAGCCAAAGGACTAGCGTAAATGAGCAGTTCTTC
cdr3_aa: CASSQRTSVNEQFF

clone_size: -
v_call: TRBV30
j_call: TRBJ2-1
d_call: -
cdr3_nt: TGTGCCTGGAGTCCTCAGGGGCTGAGGGACAATGAGCAGTTCTTC
cdr3_aa: CAWSPQGLRDNEQFF

clone_size: -
v_call: TRBV15
j_call: TRBJ1-4
d_call: -
cdr3_nt: TGTGCCACCAGCAGAGACGGAGGCCATGAAAAACTGTTTTTT
cdr3_aa: CATSRDGGHEKLFF

clone_size: -
v_call: TRBV5-1
j_call: TRBJ2-3
d_call: -
cdr3_nt: TGCGCCAGCAGGGGGAGGACTAGCACAGATACGCAGTATTTT
cdr3_aa: CASRGRTSTDTQYF

clone_size: -
v_call: TRBV10-3
j_call: TRBJ2-1
d_call: TRBD1
cdr3_nt: TGTGCCATCGACACAGGGGGCGAAGTCAATGAGCAGTTCTTC
cdr3_aa: CAIDTGGEVNEQFF

clone_size: -
v_call: TRBV9
j_call: TRBJ2-3
d_call: -
cdr3_nt: TGTGCCAGCAGCGATTTCGGGGGGCCGAGTGAAGATACGCAGTATTTT
cdr3_aa: CASSDFGGPSEDTQYF

clone_size: -
v_call: TRBV5-1
j_call: TRBJ2-7
d_call: TRBD1
cdr3_nt: TGCGCCAGCAGCTTGCGGGACAGCGACTACGAGCAGTACTTC
cdr3_aa: CASSLRDSDYEQYF

clone_size: -
v_call: TRBV12-5
j_call: TRBJ2-7
d_call: -
cdr3_nt: TGTGCTAGTGGTTTGGAATTAGCTTCCTCCTACGAGCAGTACTTC
cdr3_aa: CASGLELASSYEQYF

clone_size: -
v_call: TRBV13
j_call: TRBJ1-1
d_call: TRBD1
cdr3_nt: TGTGCCAGCAGCTTATCCACAGGGGGCTTCACTGAAGCTTTCTTT
cdr3_aa: CASSLSTGGFTEAFF

clone_size: -
v_call: TRBV29-1
j_call: TRBJ2-2
d_call: -
cdr3_nt: TGCAGCGTTGAGGTGGGAGCGAACACCGGGGAGCTGTTTTTT
cdr3_aa: CSVEVGANTGELFF

clone_size: -
v_call: TRBV7-2
j_call: TRBJ1-1
d_call: TRBD1
cdr3_nt: TGTGCCAGCAGCCCGACAGGGACTAACACTGAAGCTTTCTTT
cdr3_aa: CASSPTGTNTEAFF

clone_size: -
v_call: TRBV7-6
j_call: TRBJ1-1
d_call: -
cdr3_nt: TGTGCCAGCAGCTTAGGGCGGTGGAACACTGAAGCTTTCTTT
cdr3_aa: CASSLGRWNTEAFF

clone_size: once
v_call: TRBV9
j_call: TRBJ1-1
d_call: -
cdr3_nt: TGTGCCAGCAGAGGAACAGGGTCCACTGAAGCTTTCTTT
cdr3_aa: CASRGTGSTEAFF

clone_size: -
v_call: TRBV7-2
j_call: TRBJ2-5
d_call: TRBD2
cdr3_nt: TGTGCCAGCAGCTTTTCTAGCGGGGAGACCCAGTACTTC
cdr3_aa: CASSFSSGETQYF

clone_size: -
v_call: TRBV11-3
j_call: TRBJ2-1
d_call: TRBD1
cdr3_nt: TGTGCCAGCAGCGTCCGGGGACAGGGATACAATGAGCAGTTCTTC
cdr3_aa: CASSVRGQGYNEQFF

clone_size: -
v_call: TRBV7-2
j_call: TRBJ2-4
d_call: TRBD1
cdr3_nt: TGTGCCAGCAGTCTGGGACAGCGTACAGCCAAAAACATTCAGTACTTC
cdr3_aa: CASSLGQRTAKNIQYF

clone_size: -
v_call: TRBV29-1
j_call: TRBJ1-3
d_call: -
cdr3_nt: TGCAGCGTGAGCTACAGCTCTGGAAACACCATATATTTT
cdr3_aa: CSVSYSSGNTIYF

clone_size: -
v_call: TRBV7-6
j_call: TRBJ1-2
d_call: TRBD1
cdr3_nt: TGTGCCAGCAGCTTAGCCGGGACAGGGGGCGATGGCTACACCTTC
cdr3_aa: CASSLAGTGGDGYTF

clone_size: -
v_call: TRBV30
j_call: TRBJ1-5
d_call: -
cdr3_nt: TGTGCCTGGAGTAATGGGGCGTTAAGCAATCAGCCCCAGCATTTT
cdr3_aa: CAWSNGALSNQPQHF

clone_size: -
v_call: TRBV5-1
j_call: TRBJ2-5
d_call: TRBD2
cdr3_nt: TGCGCCAGCAGCTTGGGGGGGACTAGCGATAGCAAAGAGACCCAGTACTTC
cdr3_aa: CASSLGGTSDSKETQYF

clone_size: -
v_call: TRBV28
j_call: TRBJ2-7
d_call: -
cdr3_nt: TGTGCCAGCAGTTTACCGGCCTCAAGAGGCTCCTACGAGCAGTACTTC
cdr3_aa: CASSLPASRGSYEQYF

clone_size: -
v_call: TRBV4-3
j_call: TRBJ2-3
d_call: TRBD1
cdr3_nt: TGCGCCAGCAGCCGGACAGGGGGTTCGGAAGATACGCAGTATTTT
cdr3_aa: CASSRTGGSEDTQYF

clone_size: -
v_call: TRBV5-4
j_call: TRBJ1-6
d_call: -
cdr3_nt: TGTGCCAGCAGCTTCTCTGCGGGGGAATTGAACTATAATTCACCCCTCCACTTT
cdr3_aa: CASSFSAGELNYNSPLHF

clone_size: -
v_call: TRBV5-1
j_call: TRBJ1-2
d_call: TRBD1
cdr3_nt: TGCGCCAGCAGCGGACAGGGCCAGGGCTATGGCTACACCTTC
cdr3_aa: CASSGQGQGYGYTF

clone_size: -
v_call: TRBV11-3
j_call: TRBJ1-2
d_call: -
cdr3_nt: TGTGCCAGCAGCCGACGGGCAGGGGAGGGCTACACCTTC
cdr3_aa: CASSRRAGEGYTF

clone_size: -
v_call: TRBV7-2
j_call: TRBJ1-1
d_call: -
cdr3_nt: TGTGCCAGCAGCTTCCTTGCATCTACGGGTGAAGCTTTCTTT
cdr3_aa: CASSFLASTGEAFF

clone_size: -
v_call: TRBV19
j_call: TRBJ2-1
d_call: TRBD2
cdr3_nt: TGTGCCAGTAGCTTATCAGCGGGGGGGCATAATGAGCAGTTCTTC
cdr3_aa: CASSLSAGGHNEQFF

clone_size: -
v_call: TRBV30
j_call: TRBJ1-6
d_call: -
cdr3_nt: TGTGCCTGGGGGGACCCGATTGACAGGAGCTCCTATAATTCACCCCTCCACTTT
cdr3_aa: CAWGDPIDRSSYNSPLHF

clone_size: -
v_call: TRBV29-1
j_call: TRBJ2-1
d_call: TRBD1
cdr3_nt: TGCAGCCTCAGACAGGGGGTCGATGAGCAGTTCTTC
cdr3_aa: CSLRQGVDEQFF

clone_size: -
v_call: TRBV30
j_call: TRBJ1-1
d_call: TRBD1
cdr3_nt: TGTGCCTGGAGTAAGGGGACAGTCGCTGAAGCTTTCTTT
cdr3_aa: CAWSKGTVAEAFF

clone_size: -
v_call: TRBV4-1
j_call: TRBJ2-7
d_call: TRBD2
cdr3_nt: TGCGCCAGCAGCCAAGAAGGGCGTCCAGCGGGGGCTAACGAGCAGTACTTC
cdr3_aa: CASSQEGRPAGANEQYF

clone_size: -
v_call: TRBV2
j_call: TRBJ2-7
d_call: TRBD1
cdr3_nt: TGTGCCAGCAAGTATTCAGGGGGCGGCGAGCAGTACTTC
cdr3_aa: CASKYSGGGEQYF

clone_size: -
v_call: TRBV4-1
j_call: TRBJ1-2
d_call: -
cdr3_nt: TGCGCCAGCAGCCAAGATCGAGAGGGAACAATCTATGGCTACACCTTC
cdr3_aa: CASSQDREGTIYGYTF

clone_size: -
v_call: TRBV2
j_call: TRBJ1-5
d_call: -
cdr3_nt: TGTGCCAGCAGGTGGGGCTCGGGTTATAGCAATCAGCCCCAGCATTTT
cdr3_aa: CASRWGSGYSNQPQHF

clone_size: -
v_call: TRBV5-5
j_call: TRBJ1-1
d_call: -
cdr3_nt: TGTGCCAGCAGTGATTCGCGGCGAAACACTGAAGCTTTCTTT
cdr3_aa: CASSDSRRNTEAFF

clone_size: -
v_call: TRBV30
j_call: TRBJ2-7
d_call: TRBD1
cdr3_nt: TGTGCCTGGGCCCGGGACAGGGTAAACTACGAGCAGTACTTC
cdr3_aa: CAWARDRVNYEQYF

clone_size: few
v_call: TRBV9
j_call: TRBJ1-4
d_call: -
cdr3_nt: TGTGCCAGCAGCGTAGGTTTCCAGGGTGGAACTAATGAAAAACTGTTTTTT
cdr3_aa: CASSVGFQGGTNEKLFF

clone_size: -
v_call: TRBV5-5
j_call: TRBJ2-5
d_call: TRBD1
cdr3_nt: TGTGCCAGCAGCTCTTATGACAGGGGGCTAGGGGAGACCCAGTACTTC
cdr3_aa: CASSSYDRGLGETQYF

clone_size: -
v_call: TRBV21-1
j_call: TRBJ1-5
d_call: -
cdr3_nt: TGTGCCAGCAGCCCCTTGGGGCGTAAGGCAGGATGTCAGCCCCAGCATTTT
cdr3_aa: CASSPLGRKAGCQPQHF

clone_size: -
v_call: TRBV30
j_call: TRBJ1-2
d_call: -
cdr3_nt: TGTGCCTGGAGTGCAGGGGTCTATGGCTACACCTTC
cdr3_aa: CAWSAGVYGYTF

clone_size: -
v_call: TRBV6-5
j_call: TRBJ2-5
d_call: -
cdr3_nt: TGTGCCAGCAGGGGGATGACTAGGTCAGAGACCCAGTACTTC
cdr3_aa: CASRGMTRSETQYF

clone_size: -
v_call: TRBV30
j_call: TRBJ1-3
d_call: -
cdr3_nt: TGTGCCTGGAGTGTACTCATCAGGGGAAGAAACACCATATATTTT
cdr3_aa: CAWSVLIRGRNTIYF

clone_size: -
v_call: TRBV6-1
j_call: TRBJ1-2
d_call: -
cdr3_nt: TGTGCCAGCGGAATTATCGGGAACCCCGACTATGGCTACACCTTC
cdr3_aa: CASGIIGNPDYGYTF

clone_size: -
v_call: TRBV6-5
j_call: TRBJ1-1
d_call: -
cdr3_nt: TGTGCCAGCAGTTACTCGGTGAAAGCGGACACTGAAGCTTTCTTT
cdr3_aa: CASSYSVKADTEAFF

clone_size: -
v_call: TRBV6-6
j_call: TRBJ2-1
d_call: -
cdr3_nt: TGTGCCAGCAGAGCAGGGCTCTCCTACAATGAGCAGTTCTTC
cdr3_aa: CASRAGLSYNEQFF

clone_size: -
v_call: TRBV20-1
j_call: TRBJ2-5
d_call: TRBD1
cdr3_nt: TGCAGTGCTACCATACTGGACAGGGTGCACTTC
cdr3_aa: CSATILDRVHF

clone_size: -
v_call: TRBV2
j_call: TRBJ2-1
d_call: -
cdr3_nt: TGTGCCAGCAGCCCCGGTCGTGGTGGGACTGGGATCAATGAGCAGTTCTTC
cdr3_aa: CASSPGRGGTGINEQFF

clone_size: -
v_call: TRBV30
j_call: TRBJ1-6
d_call: TRBD1
cdr3_nt: TGTGCCTGGAGAGGACAGGGCGATCTCTCACCCCTCCACTTT
cdr3_aa: CAWRGQGDLSPLHF

clone_size: -
v_call: TRBV5-8
j_call: TRBJ2-2
d_call: -
cdr3_nt: TGTGCCAGCAGCTTAGCCCAGAACACCGGGGAGCTGTTTTTT
cdr3_aa: CASSLAQNTGELFF